This T cell receptor (beta chain) was observed in a study of blood T cell repertoires in COVID-19. Measured with immunoSEQ multiplex PCR; TCRdb has only the in-frame clones, and not every one. The data hold about 130,000 clones, with more than 70% observed a single time. V lost 0 bases and J lost 1, with 12 bases in between. The germline gives CDR1 KGHSY, CDR2 FQNENV. CDR3 size: 17 residues. The V gene is TRBV16, the J gene TRBJ1-4; perhaps TRBD1 as D (5 bases). The sample consisted of peripheral blood. The receptor's source is a man in his fifties or sixties with acute or convalescent COVID-19. The DNA for the CDR3 is TGTGCCAGCAGCCAATCGAGACGGAGGGGAACTAATGAAAAACTGTTTTTT. Amino acid sequence: CASSQSRRRGTNEKLFF.